The 10 T cell receptor beta chains below were found in one sample sequenced in a study of shared clonotypes between healthy human individuals. Measured with immunoSEQ multiplex PCR; TCRdb has only the in-frame clones, and not every one. The sample records about 1 million clones, approximately 76% being singletons. The specimen sequenced was memory CD4+ T cells sorted from blood. Subset here: CD45RA-negative fraction. The receptor set was obtained from a man younger than 35 in good health.

The rearrangement links TRBV9 to TRBJ2-4; tentatively, D is TRBD1 or TRBD2 (6 bases each). V lost 7 bases, J lost 0 bases, and 23 bases lay in between. The CDR3 loop spans 18 amino acids. Germline V lookup: CDR1 SGDLS, CDR2 YYNGEE. CDR3 sequence reads: CASPREDRRTLAKNIQYF. The CDR3 bases are TGTGCCAGCCCCAGGGAGGACAGAAGGACACTAGCCAAAAACATTCAGTACTTC.

The chain has TRBV11-2 and TRBJ2-5; a weak D match, TRBD1 (6 bases). Trimming took off 4 bases at V and 5 bases at J, with 14 bases between the two ends. CDR1 is SGHAT, CDR2 FQNNGV, per germline. There are 14 residues in the CDR3. The CDR3 region is CASSSRTELETQYF. The CDR3, as DNA: TGTGCCAGCAGCTCTCGGACAGAGTTGGAGACCCAGTACTTC.

The J gene is TRBJ1-1, the V gene TRBV7-3; TRBD1 might be the D (5 bases). The V end lost 6 bases, the J end lost 4 bases, and 9 bases lay between the germline ends. The CDR3 totals 12 residues. Germline CDR1 and CDR2: SGHTA and FQGTGA. Here the CDR3 reads CASSQGGTEAFF. Written as DNA, the CDR3 is TGTGCCAGCAGTCAGGGCGGCACTGAAGCTTTCTTT.

V gene TRBV4-3 combines with J gene TRBJ2-2, with a weak D call TRBD1 (6 bases). This CDR3 comprises 14 residues. V was shortened by 5 bases and J by 6 bases, with 13 bases between the two germline ends. Looked up from germline, CDR1 is LGHNA and CDR2 is YSLEER. The CDR3: CASSTGHSPGELFF. The CDR3 nucleotides read TGCGCCAGCAGCACGGGACATTCACCCGGGGAGCTGTTTTTT.

This chain uses TRBV29-1 with TRBJ2-5, with TRBD1 matching over 7 bases. The J segment lost 4 bases and the V segment lost 5 bases, leaving 7 bases of the junction unmatched. The CDR3 covers 13 residues. Looked up from germline, CDR1 is SQVTM and CDR2 is ANQGSEA. DNA of the CDR3: TGCAGCGTTTCGACAGGGAAAGGAGAGACCCAGTACTTC. This encodes CSVSTGKGETQYF.

The rearrangement joins TRBV7-8 to TRBJ1-4; 7 nucleotides align to TRBD1. J was trimmed by 7 bases and V by 0 bases; bases with no gene match: 5. This CDR3 spans 15 amino acids. Germline V gives CDR1 SGHVS, CDR2 FQNEAQ. CDR3 bases: TGTGCCAGCAGCTTAGCTGGGGCAGGGGGTGAAAAACTGTTTTTT. Translated: CASSLAGAGGEKLFF. The full variable domain, with the rest looked up from reference TRBV7-8 and TRBJ1-4, is GAGVSQSPRYKVAKRGQDVALRCDPISGHVSLFWYQQALGQGPEFLTYFQNEAQLDKSGLPSDRFFAERPEGSVSTLKIQRTQQEDSAVYLCASSLAGAGGEKLFFGSGTQLSVL.

The rearrangement joins TRBV10-3 to TRBJ1-1; D uncertain. The CDR3 is 14 amino acids. V shed 0 bases and J shed 4 bases, with 9 bases lying between them. Germline V CDR1 and CDR2: ENHRY, SYGVKD. CDR3 amino acids: CAISESGEITEAFF. In nucleotides, the CDR3 is TGTGCCATCAGTGAGTCGGGTGAGATCACTGAAGCTTTCTTT.

The chain uses TRBV10-3 and TRBJ2-7; D unresolved. The CDR3 has 12 residues. V lost 10 bases and J 5 bases, leaving 15 bases between the germline ends. Germline values: CDR1 ENHRY, CDR2 SYGVKD. This CDR3 reads CATVGRTDEQYF. The CDR3, as DNA: TGTGCCACCGTAGGTCGTACAGACGAGCAGTACTTC.

This chain joins TRBV9 and TRBJ2-1, with 8 bases lining up with TRBD1. The CDR3 is 15 residues long. The V segment lost 4 bases and the J segment 2 bases; nucleotides outside the gene matches: 5. In germline, CDR1 is SGDLS, CDR2 YYNGEE. The CDR3 DNA reads TGTGCCAGCAGCCCTGGACAGGGTACCTACAATGAGCAGTTCTTC. Its translation: CASSPGQGTYNEQFF.

This rearrangement joins TRBV28 to TRBJ1-2; D unresolved. Trimming pared 4 bases from V and 3 bases from J, leaving 12 bases between. Per the germline V gene, CDR1 is MDHEN and CDR2 is SYDVKM. The CDR3 is 14 amino acids. The CDR3 loop is CASSSGYLDYGYTF. DNA for the CDR3: TGTGCCAGCAGTTCAGGTTATCTAGACTATGGCTACACCTTC.